These T cell receptor beta chains were read from a single sample in a study of beta chain features in type 1 diabetes. Libraries were prepared by immunoSEQ multiplex PCR; TCRdb keeps only in-frame clonotypes and omits some of them. Among around 250,000 clones listed, 25% to 30% were seen once. The sample consisted of central memory CD4+ T cells from blood. These receptors were obtained from a man aged 25 to 40 in good health. The CDR3 runs from the conserved cysteine through the conserved F or W. A D gene is named only where the DNA matches it firmly. The size of a clone is reported for some rows only, either as once, few or many, or as a class for expanded clones.

DNA,CDR3,size,V,J,D
TGCGCCAGCAGCCCATCGGGAACGTCCTACAATGAGCAGTTCTTC,CASSPSGTSYNEQFF,once,TRBV5-1,TRBJ2-1,-
TGTGCCTGGAAAAGGGGACGGGACTATGGCTACACCTTC,CAWKRGRDYGYTF,few,TRBV30,TRBJ1-2,-
TGTGCCAGCTCGAGCATAGTTCGAGGGGACAATCAGCCCCAGCATTTT,CASSSIVRGDNQPQHF,-,TRBV2,TRBJ1-5,-
TGCGCCAGCAGTCCGGGAGGGACAGGGCCTCAGCCCCAGCATTTT,CASSPGGTGPQPQHF,few,TRBV23-1,TRBJ1-5,TRBD1
TGCGCCAGCCGCGCCGGGTCCAACACCGGGGAGCTGTTTTTT,CASRAGSNTGELFF,-,TRBV5-1,TRBJ2-2,-
TGCAGTGCTAGACAGGGGAGTGGCTACACCTTC,CSARQGSGYTF,-,TRBV20-1,TRBJ1-2,-
TGTGCCAGCAGCGCGTGGACAGGGACAAACGAGCAGTACTTC,CASSAWTGTNEQYF,-,TRBV7-8,TRBJ2-7,TRBD1
TGTGCCAGCAGCCCTTCGACTAAAAGCACAGATACGCAGTATTTT,CASSPSTKSTDTQYF,-,TRBV4-2,TRBJ2-3,-
TGTGCCAGCACACGGGCAGGGCGTATGAATACGCAGTATTTT,CASTRAGRMNTQYF,-,TRBV6-5,TRBJ2-3,-
TGTGCCAGCACTAACAGGGTTTCAGATACGCAGTATTTT,CASTNRVSDTQYF,few,TRBV7-9,TRBJ2-3,-
TGTGCCACCAGCAGCGGGGGAAACTATGGCTACACCTTC,CATSSGGNYGYTF,-,TRBV15,TRBJ1-2,-
TGCGCCAGCAGCTTCATAGACAGGGTCGGCGGCTACACCTTC,CASSFIDRVGGYTF,few,TRBV5-1,TRBJ1-2,TRBD1
TGCAGTGCTAGGCAGGACATAACGCAGTACTTC,CSARQDITQYF,many,TRBV20-1,TRBJ2-7,-
TGTGCCAGTAGTAGAGGCACGACAGGGAATTACAATGAGCAGTTCTTC,CASSRGTTGNYNEQFF,-,TRBV19,TRBJ2-1,TRBD1
TGTGCCACCAGCAGAGAGGTAACGGCCCCTGCTACGCAGTATTTT,CATSREVTAPATQYF,many,TRBV15,TRBJ2-3,-
TGTGCCAGCTCATCCGGGACAGGGCCCTACGAGCAGTACTTC,CASSSGTGPYEQYF,few,TRBV18,TRBJ2-7,TRBD1
TGTGCCAGCAGCGCCCAACTAGCGGTCACCGGGGAGCTGTTTTTT,CASSAQLAVTGELFF,-,TRBV4-2,TRBJ2-2,TRBD2
TGTGCCAGCAGCTCCGCTAGCGGGGGGGCGGGCAATGAGCAGTTCTTC,CASSSASGGAGNEQFF,many,TRBV11-2,TRBJ2-1,TRBD2
TGTGCCTGGAGTAGGCAGACCAACACTGAAGCTTTCTTT,CAWSRQTNTEAFF,-,TRBV30,TRBJ1-1,-
TGCGCCAGCAGCCCCCACGGGGCGCGGACCTACGAGCAGTACTTC,CASSPHGARTYEQYF,-,TRBV4-1,TRBJ2-7,-
TGTGCCAGCAGCAAAGGGGGCAATTTCGGCACAGATACGCAGTATTTT,CASSKGGNFGTDTQYF,few,TRBV7-2,TRBJ2-3,TRBD1
TGTGCCAGCAGCCCAAAAAGGAGGCTAGCGGGGGGATCTACGCAGTATTTT,CASSPKRRLAGGSTQYF,few,TRBV7-9,TRBJ2-3,TRBD2
TGTGCCAGCAGCGTCCAGCCCGAAGAGACCCAGTACTTC,CASSVQPEETQYF,few,TRBV9,TRBJ2-5,-
TGTGCCAGCAGCTTAGGGGGGAGAAAGAGCGAGCAGTTCTTC,CASSLGGRKSEQFF,-,TRBV5-4,TRBJ2-1,-
TGTGCCTGGAGCCGACAGGGCACCAATCAGCCCCAGCATTTT,CAWSRQGTNQPQHF,few,TRBV30,TRBJ1-5,TRBD1
TGCAGCGTTGTGACTAGCGGGAGGGGAAACGAGCAGTACTTC,CSVVTSGRGNEQYF,-,TRBV29-1,TRBJ2-7,TRBD2
TGTGCCTTGAGTCCGGCAGGCTATGGTGAGCAGTTCTTC,CALSPAGYGEQFF,-,TRBV30,TRBJ2-1,-
TGTGCCAGCTCACCGGACAGGGCGGGGAATTCACCCCTCCACTTT,CASSPDRAGNSPLHF,-,TRBV18,TRBJ1-6,TRBD1
TGTGCCAGCAGCTTGATAAGGGGGAATGAGCAGTTCTTC,CASSLIRGNEQFF,-,TRBV5-6,TRBJ2-1,-
TGTGCCAGTAGTACCTCGCCGGCCCGCACAGATACGCAGTATTTT,CASSTSPARTDTQYF,few,TRBV19,TRBJ2-3,-
TGTGCCAGCAGCCCCGGTATTAGCGGGAGCGCAGATACGCAGTATTTT,CASSPGISGSADTQYF,few,TRBV7-7,TRBJ2-3,TRBD2
TGTGCCAGCAGCACCCCCGCCGGGAGTGGGACTGGAAACACCATATATTTT,CASSTPAGSGTGNTIYF,few,TRBV5-4,TRBJ1-3,-
TGTGCCAGCAGCTTACCCAGGACGTACCAAGAGACCCAGTACTTC,CASSLPRTYQETQYF,-,TRBV7-2,TRBJ2-5,-